These T cell receptor beta chains were read from a single sample in a study of T cells in Graves' hyperthyroidism and ophthalmopathy. TCRdb redid the calling of the multiplex PCR reads with MiXCR, one entry per CDR3 protein. This table holds under 350,000 distinct CDR3 sequences, around a sixth found once. Source material: blood. Receptors were obtained from a woman aged 45-59 years with Graves' hyperthyroidism. The CDR3 runs from the conserved cysteine through the conserved F or W. A D gene is named only where the DNA matches it firmly. The size entry is marked missing in some rows and otherwise reads once, few, many or a size class.

j_call,clone_size,d_call,v_call,cdr3_nt,cdr3_aa
TRBJ2-2,NA,NA,TRBV19,TGTGCCAGTAGTATTAGTCCACCTAACACCGGGGAGCTGTTTTTT,CASSISPPNTGELFF
TRBJ1-1,many,NA,TRBV7-9,TGTGCCAGCAGCTTAGTCGGTGAGGGGATCGCTTTCTTT,CASSLVGEGIAFF
TRBJ1-5,many,NA,TRBV6-1,TGTGCCAGCAGTCCACTCAGGGGAACGAGCAATCAGCCCCAGCATTTT,CASSPLRGTSNQPQHF
TRBJ1-3,NA,NA,TRBV5-1,TGCGCCAGCAGCTTTGAACAGGGCTTCTCTGGAAACACCATACATTTT,CASSFEQGFSGNTIHF
TRBJ2-5,many,NA,TRBV6-5,TGTGCCAGCAGTTACGGCTCTCTGAAGGTGGAGGAGACCCAGTACTTC,CASSYGSLKVEETQYF
TRBJ2-2,NA,TRBD2,TRBV4-1,TGCGCCAGCAGCCCTAGCGGGGGGATCAACACCGGGGAGCTGTTTTTT,CASSPSGGINTGELFF
TRBJ2-7,NA,TRBD1,TRBV9,TGTGCCAGCAGCGTATCTGCGGGACAGGGAATCTACGAGCAGTACTTC,CASSVSAGQGIYEQYF
TRBJ1-5,once,TRBD1,TRBV6-1,TGTGCCAGCCACCGGGACAGGGGCAATCAGCCCCAGCATTTT,CASHRDRGNQPQHF
TRBJ2-3,NA,NA,TRBV9,TGTGCCAGCAGCGTAGCTTCCGGCGGCTCTAGCACAGATACGCAGTATTTT,CASSVASGGSSTDTQYF
TRBJ2-1,few,TRBD1,TRBV14,TGTGCCAGCAGCCAAGGACAGGGGGCTTCTTGGAATGAGCAGTTCTTC,CASSQGQGASWNEQFF
TRBJ2-7,few,NA,TRBV29-1,TGCAGCGTTGTTGGGACGCGGGGCACCTACGAGCAGTACTTC,CSVVGTRGTYEQYF
TRBJ1-2,few,TRBD1,TRBV6-5,TGTGCCAGCAGTTACTCGGGCGGGACAGGGGGTTATGGCTACACCTTC,CASSYSGGTGGYGYTF
TRBJ1-3,once,NA,TRBV29-1,TGCAGCGCTACGGTCGGCAAATCTGGAAACACCATATATTTT,CSATVGKSGNTIYF
TRBJ1-3,few,NA,TRBV5-1,TGCGCCAGCAGCTGGGACCTAAAGGGGTCTGGAAACACCATATATTTT,CASSWDLKGSGNTIYF
TRBJ1-3,few,NA,TRBV6-1,TGTGCCAGCATATCGAGCAGCTCTGGAAACACCATATATTTT,CASISSSSGNTIYF
TRBJ1-2,NA,TRBD1,TRBV7-9,TGTGCCAGCAGCTCTCGGACAGGGCGAGGCTACACCTTC,CASSSRTGRGYTF